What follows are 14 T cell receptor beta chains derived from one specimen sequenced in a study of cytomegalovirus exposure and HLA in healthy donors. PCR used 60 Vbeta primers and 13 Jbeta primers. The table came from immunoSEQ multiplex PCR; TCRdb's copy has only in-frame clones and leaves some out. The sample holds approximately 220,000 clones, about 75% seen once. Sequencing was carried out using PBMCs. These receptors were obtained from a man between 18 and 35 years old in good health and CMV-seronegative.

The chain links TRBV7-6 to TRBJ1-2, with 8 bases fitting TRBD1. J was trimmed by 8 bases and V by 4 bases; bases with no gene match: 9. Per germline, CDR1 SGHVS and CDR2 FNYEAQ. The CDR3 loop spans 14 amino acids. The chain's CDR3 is CASSSDRAGGGYTF. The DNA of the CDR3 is TGTGCCAGCAGCTCGGACAGGGCCGGCGGGGGCTACACCTTC.

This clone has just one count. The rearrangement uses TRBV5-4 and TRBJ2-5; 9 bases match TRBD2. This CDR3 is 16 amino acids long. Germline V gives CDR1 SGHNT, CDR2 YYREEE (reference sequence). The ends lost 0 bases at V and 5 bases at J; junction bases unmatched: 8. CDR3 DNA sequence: TGTGCCAGCAGCTTGGGTAGCGGGAGTAGTAGTGAGACCCAGTACTTC. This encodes CASSLGSGSSSETQYF.

CDR3 protein: CASSPLTSGGSYEQYF. Here the CDR3 DNA reads TGTGCCAGTAGTCCCCTGACTAGCGGGGGCTCCTACGAGCAGTACTTC. The V call is TRBV19, the J call TRBJ2-7, with TRBD2 matching 12 bases. The V segment lost 5 bases and the J segment 0 bases; nucleotides outside the gene matches: 5. Germline CDR1 is LNHDA and CDR2 is SQIVND (reference sequence). The CDR3 runs 16 residues.

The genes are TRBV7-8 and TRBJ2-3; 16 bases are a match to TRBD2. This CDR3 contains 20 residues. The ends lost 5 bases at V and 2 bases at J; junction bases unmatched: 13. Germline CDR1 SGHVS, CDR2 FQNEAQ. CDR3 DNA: TGTGCCAGCAGCATCGATTCGGGACTAGCGGGAGGGCTTTACACAGATACGCAGTATTTT. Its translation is CASSIDSGLAGGLYTDTQYF.

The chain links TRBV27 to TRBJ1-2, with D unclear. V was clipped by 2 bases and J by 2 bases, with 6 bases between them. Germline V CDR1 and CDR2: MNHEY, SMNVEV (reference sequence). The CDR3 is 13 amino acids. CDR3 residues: CASSLKQNYGYTF. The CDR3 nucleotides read TGTGCCAGCAGTTTAAAACAGAACTATGGCTACACCTTC.

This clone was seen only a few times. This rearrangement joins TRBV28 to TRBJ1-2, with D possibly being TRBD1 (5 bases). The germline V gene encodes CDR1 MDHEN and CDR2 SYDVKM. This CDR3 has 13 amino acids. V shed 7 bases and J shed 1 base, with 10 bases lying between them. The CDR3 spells CASTATVNYGYTF. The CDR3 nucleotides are TGTGCCAGCACCGCGACAGTTAACTATGGCTACACCTTC.

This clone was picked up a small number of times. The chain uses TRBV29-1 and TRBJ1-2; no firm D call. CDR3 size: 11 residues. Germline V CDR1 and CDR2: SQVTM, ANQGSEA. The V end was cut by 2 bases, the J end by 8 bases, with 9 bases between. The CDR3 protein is CSVETGKGYTF. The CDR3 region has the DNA TGCAGCGTTGAAACGGGGAAAGGCTACACCTTC.

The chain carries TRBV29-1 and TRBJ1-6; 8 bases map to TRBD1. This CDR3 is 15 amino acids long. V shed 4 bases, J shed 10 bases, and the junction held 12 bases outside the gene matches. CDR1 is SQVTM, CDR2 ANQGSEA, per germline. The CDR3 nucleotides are TGCAGCGTTGGGGCCCGGCAGGGGGCAGAATCACCCCTCCACTTT. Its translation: CSVGARQGAESPLHF. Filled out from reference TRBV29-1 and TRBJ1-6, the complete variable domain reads SAVISQKPSRDICQRGTSLTIQCQVDSQVTMMFWYRQQPGQSLTLIATANQGSEATYESGFVIDKFPISRPNLTFSTLTVSNMSPEDSSIYLCSVGARQGAESPLHFGNGTRLTVT.

CDR3 amino acids: CASSPGPGGDQPQHF. The CDR3 nucleotides are TGTGCCAGCTCACCGGGGCCGGGGGGCGATCAGCCCCAGCATTTT. The genes are TRBV18 and TRBJ1-5; D is possibly TRBD1 (6 bases). The CDR3 is 15 amino acids. The germline V gene encodes CDR1 KGHSH and CDR2 LQKENI. The V end was cut by 3 bases, the J end by 5 bases, with 14 bases between.

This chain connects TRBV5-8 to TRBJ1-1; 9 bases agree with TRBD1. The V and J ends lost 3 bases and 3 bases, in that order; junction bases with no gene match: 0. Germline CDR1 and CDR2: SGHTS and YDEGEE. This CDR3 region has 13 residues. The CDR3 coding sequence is TGTGCCAGCAGCTGGGACAGGGACACTGAAGCTTTCTTT. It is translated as CASSWDRDTEAFF.

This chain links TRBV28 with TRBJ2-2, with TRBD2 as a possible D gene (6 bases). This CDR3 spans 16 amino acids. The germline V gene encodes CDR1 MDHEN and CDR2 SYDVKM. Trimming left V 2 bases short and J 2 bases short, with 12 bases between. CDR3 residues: CASSLDGSGNTGELFF. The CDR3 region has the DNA TGTGCCAGCAGTTTAGATGGTAGCGGAAACACCGGGGAGCTGTTTTTT.

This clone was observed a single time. CDR3 DNA: TGTGCCAGCAGTTTAGCGGGAGGTAATGAGCAGTTCTTC. Translating gives CASSLAGGNEQFF. The chain joins TRBV6-5 to TRBJ2-1, with 10 bases that match TRBD2. Germline trimming cut 4 bases from V and 7 bases from J; bases unmatched to any gene: 1. Germline CDR1 MNHEY, CDR2 SVGAGI. This CDR3 comprises 13 residues.

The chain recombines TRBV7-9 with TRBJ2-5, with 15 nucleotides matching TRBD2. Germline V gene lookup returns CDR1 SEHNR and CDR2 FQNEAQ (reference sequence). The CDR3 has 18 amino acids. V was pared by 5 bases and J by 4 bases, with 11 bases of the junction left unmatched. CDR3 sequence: CASSAGLAGGSSPETQYF. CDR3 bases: TGTGCCAGCAGCGCCGGACTAGCGGGGGGGTCTTCCCCAGAGACCCAGTACTTC.

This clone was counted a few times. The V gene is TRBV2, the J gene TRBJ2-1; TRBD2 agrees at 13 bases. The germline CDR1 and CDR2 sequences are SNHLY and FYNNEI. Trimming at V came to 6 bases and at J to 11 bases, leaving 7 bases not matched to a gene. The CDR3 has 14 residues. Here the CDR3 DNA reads TGTGCCAGCAGGGCCTGGACTAGCGGGGGCCAGCAGTTCTTC. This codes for CASRAWTSGGQQFF.